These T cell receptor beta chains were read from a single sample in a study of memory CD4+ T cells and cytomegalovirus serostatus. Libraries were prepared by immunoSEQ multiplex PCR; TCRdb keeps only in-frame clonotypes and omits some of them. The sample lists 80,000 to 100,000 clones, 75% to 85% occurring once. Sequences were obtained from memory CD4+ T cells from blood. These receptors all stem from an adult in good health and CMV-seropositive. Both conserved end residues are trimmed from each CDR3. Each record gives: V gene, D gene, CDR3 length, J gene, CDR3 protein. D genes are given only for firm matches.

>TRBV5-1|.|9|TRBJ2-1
ASSWYNEQF
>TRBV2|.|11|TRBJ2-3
ASRSSSTDTQY
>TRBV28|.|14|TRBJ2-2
ASSWAGQTNTGELF
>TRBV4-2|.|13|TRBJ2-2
ASSQEGGRTGELF
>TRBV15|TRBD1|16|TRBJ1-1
ATSREGQTGVKNTEAF
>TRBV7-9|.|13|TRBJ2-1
ASSLRLGMPNEQF
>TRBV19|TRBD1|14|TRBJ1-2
ASKEQGALRGYGYT
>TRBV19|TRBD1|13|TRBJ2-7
ASSIAGTGFHEQY
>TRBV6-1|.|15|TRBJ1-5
ASSGGGVIWSNQPQH
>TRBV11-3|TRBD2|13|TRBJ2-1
ASSLTSGRYNEQF
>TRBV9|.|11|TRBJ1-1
ASSVDGNTEAF
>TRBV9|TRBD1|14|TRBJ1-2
ASSVFGQGVPYGYT
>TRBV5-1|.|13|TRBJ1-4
ASSRVGGDNEKLF
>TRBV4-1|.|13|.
ASSQDGSSASEQY
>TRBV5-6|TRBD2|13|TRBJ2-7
ASSPPGAGLYEQY
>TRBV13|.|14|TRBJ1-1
ASSSLAGGFQTEAF
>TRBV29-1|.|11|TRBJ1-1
SVAGFMNTEAF
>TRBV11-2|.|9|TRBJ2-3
ASSISDTQY
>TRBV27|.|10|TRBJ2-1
ASSPSGAEQF